One T cell receptor (beta chain) is described in this entry. Original processing notes: Amplification of reference gene primers was used by the study to estimate nucleated cell counts. Sequenced by immunoSEQ multiplex PCR; TCRdb stores in-frame clones only, minus some. V and J calls plus clone size are reproduced from that table; the DNA served to infer D and trimming. Of about 140,000 clones in the sample, 81% were seen once. The sample comes from a study of blood T cell repertoires in COVID-19. Across the study: In each case, the material was cDNA or gDNA derived from T cells, B-cell-depleted T cells, or PBMCs.

From germline, CDR1 is LNHDA and CDR2 SQIVND (reference sequence). The CDR3 has 18 amino acids. Trimming shortened V by 1 base and J by 0 bases, and 16 bases separated the two germline ends. The source material was peripheral blood. J is TRBJ2-1 and V is TRBV19; D possibly corresponds to TRBD2 (7 bases). This clonotype was sampled from a human donor in a cohort sampled during active COVID-19. The CDR3, as DNA: TGTGCCAGTAGTATAGGCCCCAGGGGCGGGAGCTCCTACAATGAGCAGTTCTTC. It encodes CASSIGPRGGSSYNEQFF.